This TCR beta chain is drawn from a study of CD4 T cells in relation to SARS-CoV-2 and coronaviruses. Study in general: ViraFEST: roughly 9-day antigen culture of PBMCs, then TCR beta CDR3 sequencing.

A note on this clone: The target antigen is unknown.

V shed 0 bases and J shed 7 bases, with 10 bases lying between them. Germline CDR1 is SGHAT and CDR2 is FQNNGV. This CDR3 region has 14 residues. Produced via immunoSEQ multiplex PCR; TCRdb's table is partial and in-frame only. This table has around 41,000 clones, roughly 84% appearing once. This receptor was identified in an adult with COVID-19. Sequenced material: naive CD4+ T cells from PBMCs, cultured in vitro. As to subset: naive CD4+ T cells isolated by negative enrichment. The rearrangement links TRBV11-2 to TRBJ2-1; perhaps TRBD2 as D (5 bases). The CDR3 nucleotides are TGTGCCAGCAGCTTAGAGAGAGGACTGAATGAGCAGTTCTTC. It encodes CASSLERGLNEQFF.